A selection of T cell receptor beta chains follows, all from one sample in a study of blood T cell repertoires in COVID-19. Assay used: immunoSEQ multiplex PCR; TCRdb lists only in-frame clones, some missing. The sample has fewer than 110,000 clones; more than 70% are singletons. Sequenced: peripheral blood. The receptors come from a woman in her thirties with acute or convalescent COVID-19. The CDR3 runs from the conserved cysteine through the conserved F or W. Each record gives: clone size, J gene, V gene, D gene, CDR3 protein, CDR3 DNA. A D gene is named only where the DNA matches it firmly. Rows give clone size only sometimes, using once, few, many, or a class for an expanded clone.

abundance: NA; j_gene: TRBJ1-2; v_gene: TRBV7-3; d_gene: NA; CDR3aa: CASSFSTQGNYGYTF; CDR3nt: TGTGCCAGCAGCTTCTCAACCCAGGGAAACTATGGCTACACCTTC
abundance: NA; j_gene: TRBJ2-1; v_gene: TRBV12-5; d_gene: TRBD1; CDR3aa: CASVGDSYNEQFF; CDR3nt: TGTGCTAGTGTCGGGGACAGCTACAATGAGCAGTTCTTC
abundance: once; j_gene: TRBJ2-7; v_gene: TRBV11-3; d_gene: TRBD2; CDR3aa: CASSSFGGTSASYEQYF; CDR3nt: TGTGCCAGCAGCAGCTTTGGGGGGACTAGCGCCTCCTACGAGCAGTACTTC
abundance: NA; j_gene: TRBJ1-2; v_gene: TRBV7-9; d_gene: TRBD1; CDR3aa: CASSLAQGADGYTF; CDR3nt: TGTGCCAGCAGCTTAGCCCAGGGGGCTGATGGCTACACCTTC
abundance: NA; j_gene: TRBJ1-1; v_gene: TRBV28; d_gene: NA; CDR3aa: CASSLVGENTEAFF; CDR3nt: TGTGCCAGCAGTTTAGTCGGGGAGAACACTGAAGCTTTCTTT
abundance: NA; j_gene: TRBJ1-1; v_gene: TRBV15; d_gene: NA; CDR3aa: CATSRGLTGVYTEAFF; CDR3nt: TGTGCCACCAGCAGAGGCCTTACCGGGGTCTACACTGAAGCTTTCTTT
abundance: NA; j_gene: TRBJ2-7; v_gene: TRBV4-1; d_gene: TRBD2; CDR3aa: CASSQETSGGALTYEQYF; CDR3nt: TGCGCCAGCAGCCAAGAGACTAGCGGGGGGGCATTAACCTACGAGCAGTACTTC
abundance: NA; j_gene: TRBJ2-7; v_gene: TRBV4-1; d_gene: NA; CDR3aa: CASSHRDTSYEQYF; CDR3nt: TGCGCCAGCAGCCACCGGGACACATCCTACGAGCAGTACTTC
abundance: once; j_gene: TRBJ2-5; v_gene: TRBV4-1; d_gene: NA; CDR3aa: CASSQVTSGTFQETQYF; CDR3nt: TGCGCCAGCAGCCAAGTGACTTCCGGGACTTTCCAAGAGACCCAGTACTTC
abundance: NA; j_gene: TRBJ1-2; v_gene: TRBV3-1/TRBV3-2; d_gene: NA; CDR3aa: CASLQRGTSRDYGYTF; CDR3nt: TGTGCCAGCCTCCAGAGGGGGACATCCCGGGACTATGGCTACACCTTC
abundance: NA; j_gene: TRBJ1-2; v_gene: TRBV11-2; d_gene: TRBD1; CDR3aa: CASTARDRGGYGYTF; CDR3nt: TGTGCCAGCACCGCCCGGGACAGGGGAGGCTATGGCTACACCTTC
abundance: few; j_gene: TRBJ2-7; v_gene: TRBV6-5; d_gene: NA; CDR3aa: CASSYSSSYEQYF; CDR3nt: TGTGCCAGCAGCTACTCGAGCTCCTACGAGCAGTACTTC
abundance: NA; j_gene: TRBJ1-6; v_gene: TRBV10-3; d_gene: NA; CDR3aa: CAISGQSPGTNSPLHF; CDR3nt: TGTGCCATCAGTGGACAGTCCCCAGGTACGAATTCACCCCTCCACTTT